These T cell receptor beta chains were read from a single sample in a study of cytomegalovirus exposure and HLA in healthy donors. The assay was immunoSEQ multiplex PCR, and TCRdb's table has in-frame clones only and misses some. This sample has about 150,000 clones, with around 88% found just once. The sample comprised PBMCs. The receptors come from a man between 18 and 35 years old in good health and CMV-seropositive. Both conserved end residues are part of each CDR3. A D gene is named only where the DNA matches it firmly. Where a row states a size, it is once, few, many or the class of an expanded clone; other rows omit it.

clone_size,v_call,j_call,cdr3_length,d_call,cdr3_nt,cdr3_aa
-,TRBV6-4,TRBJ2-1,15,-,TGTGCCAGCAGTGACTCGGGGCAGGGAATGAATGAGCAGTTCTTC,CASSDSGQGMNEQFF
-,TRBV30,TRBJ1-1,10,-,TGTGCCACACAGGAGACTGAAGCTTTCTTT,CATQETEAFF
once,TRBV2,TRBJ2-5,14,TRBD1,TGTGCCAGCAGTTGGGACAGAGCCCAAGAGACCCAGTACTTC,CASSWDRAQETQYF
-,TRBV6-5,TRBJ1-3,15,-,TGTGCCAGCAGCCCCTTGAGGGGAGGGGGAAACACCATATATTTT,CASSPLRGGGNTIYF
-,TRBV7-6,TRBJ2-1,15,TRBD2,TGTGCCAGCAGCGCACCTCCGCGGGAGGGCAATGAGCAGTTCTTC,CASSAPPREGNEQFF
-,TRBV2,TRBJ2-3,14,TRBD1,TGTGCCAGCAGTGAACGACAGGGAAAGGATACGCAGTATTTT,CASSERQGKDTQYF
-,TRBV7-9,TRBJ2-7,16,TRBD1,TGTGCCAGCAGCTGGTTCTCGACAGGGATTAACTACGAGCAGTACTTC,CASSWFSTGINYEQYF
-,TRBV6-5,TRBJ2-2,16,-,TGTGCCAGCAGTTACGGTCTAGCGCTGAACACCGGGGAGCTGTTTTTT,CASSYGLALNTGELFF
-,TRBV5-6,TRBJ2-7,13,TRBD2,TGTGCCAGCAGCCCACCGGGGGGCTACGAGCAGTACTTC,CASSPPGGYEQYF
-,TRBV25-1,TRBJ1-1,14,-,TGTGCCAGCAGCCTAACCCCCTCGGGCACTGAAGCTTTCTTT,CASSLTPSGTEAFF
few,TRBV7-2,TRBJ2-5,12,-,TGTGCCAGCAGCCTCTCCTCGGGGACCCAGTACTTC,CASSLSSGTQYF
-,TRBV7-2,TRBJ2-3,16,TRBD2,TGTGCCAGCAGCCCTCTAGCGGGAGGGAAGACAGATACGCAGTATTTT,CASSPLAGGKTDTQYF
-,TRBV4-3,TRBJ1-3,16,-,TGCGCCAGCAGCCCAACGACGGGGGGCCTTGGGGACACCATATATTTT,CASSPTTGGLGDTIYF
once,TRBV7-9,TRBJ1-4,13,-,TGTGCCAGCAGCTTACAGGTTAATGAAAAACTGTTTTTT,CASSLQVNEKLFF
-,TRBV5-1,TRBJ2-2,16,TRBD2,TGCGCCAGCAGCTTGGCCGGGTCTAGCGGGACCGGGGAGCTGTTTTTT,CASSLAGSSGTGELFF
-,TRBV18,TRBJ2-5,14,TRBD1,TGTGCCAGCTCTTACACAGGGGGCCAAGAGACCCAGTACTTC,CASSYTGGQETQYF
-,TRBV2,TRBJ2-1,14,-,TGTGCCAGCAGTGACAGTAACTCCTACAATGAGCAGTTCTTC,CASSDSNSYNEQFF
-,TRBV5-1,TRBJ2-7,14,TRBD2,TGCGCCAGCAGCATTAGCGGGAGGACCTACGAGCAGTACTTC,CASSISGRTYEQYF
once,TRBV29-1,TRBJ2-7,13,TRBD2,TGCAGCGTCTGGCCTCGGGGAGGGTACGAGCAGTACTTC,CSVWPRGGYEQYF
-,TRBV6-1,TRBJ1-3,17,-,TGTGCCAGCAGTGAACTAGTGGGGGCTACAGCTCGGAACACCATATATTTT,CASSELVGATARNTIYF
-,TRBV7-6,TRBJ1-1,14,-,TGTGCCAGCAGCTTTACACCTTCGAACACTGAAGCTTTCTTT,CASSFTPSNTEAFF
-,TRBV9,TRBJ1-4,15,-,TGTGCCAGCAGCGTAGGGGGGAGGGAGCATGAAAAACTGTTTTTT,CASSVGGREHEKLFF
-,TRBV19,TRBJ2-3,13,-,TGTGCCGCCCGCCTAGGTAGCACAGATACGCAGTATTTT,CAARLGSTDTQYF
once,TRBV7-2,TRBJ2-3,15,-,TGTGCCAGCAGCTTAGCGCTAACTAGAGGAGATACGCAGTATTTT,CASSLALTRGDTQYF
-,TRBV4-3,TRBJ2-1,18,TRBD2,TGCGCCAGCAGCCAGATCGGGGGCGGGAGGGCCCTCTACAATGAGCAGTTCTTC,CASSQIGGGRALYNEQFF
-,TRBV5-1,TRBJ1-2,17,TRBD1,TGCGCCAGCAGCTGGGCGGGACAGGGGGCCGGGACATATGGCTACACCTTC,CASSWAGQGAGTYGYTF
-,TRBV5-1,TRBJ2-2,14,TRBD2,TGCGCCAGCAGCTGGGGACGGGGGGCCGGGGAGCTGTTTTTT,CASSWGRGAGELFF
once,TRBV5-4,TRBJ2-7,15,TRBD1,TGTGCCAGCAGCTTGGCCGGGACAGGGAGTAACGAGCAGTACTTC,CASSLAGTGSNEQYF
-,TRBV6-5,TRBJ1-5,14,-,TGTGCCAGCAGGCCCGGGGGATCGGATCAGCCCCAGCATTTT,CASRPGGSDQPQHF
-,TRBV11-2,TRBJ2-7,15,TRBD2,TGTGCCAGCAGCTTTCCTAGCGGGGGGTCCAACGAGCAGTACTTC,CASSFPSGGSNEQYF
-,TRBV6-5,TRBJ2-7,13,-,TGTGCCAGCAGTTTTGCGGGCTCCTACGAGCAGTACTTC,CASSFAGSYEQYF
-,TRBV16,TRBJ2-2,15,-,TGTGCCAGCAGCCAATTCCAGGGTGGTGCCGGGGAGCTGTTTTTT,CASSQFQGGAGELFF
-,TRBV30,TRBJ1-1,15,TRBD1,TGTGCCTGGAGGAAACCCGGACAGGGTGGCACTGAAGCTTTCTTT,CAWRKPGQGGTEAFF